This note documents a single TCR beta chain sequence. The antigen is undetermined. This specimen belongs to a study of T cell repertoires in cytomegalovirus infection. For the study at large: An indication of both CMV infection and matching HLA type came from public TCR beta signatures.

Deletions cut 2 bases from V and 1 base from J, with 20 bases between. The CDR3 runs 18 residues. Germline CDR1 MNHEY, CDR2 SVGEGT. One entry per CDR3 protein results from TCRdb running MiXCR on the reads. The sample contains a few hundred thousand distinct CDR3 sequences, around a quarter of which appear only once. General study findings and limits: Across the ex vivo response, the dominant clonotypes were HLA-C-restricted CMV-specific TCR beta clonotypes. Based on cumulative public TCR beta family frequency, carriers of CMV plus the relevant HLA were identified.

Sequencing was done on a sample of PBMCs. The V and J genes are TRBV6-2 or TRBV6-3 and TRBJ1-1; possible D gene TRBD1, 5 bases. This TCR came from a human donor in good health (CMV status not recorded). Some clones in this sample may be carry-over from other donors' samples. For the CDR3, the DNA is TGTGCCAGCAGTTACCCGGGGGACGCGGGCCTCCCGAACACTGAAGCTTTCTTT. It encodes CASSYPGDAGLPNTEAFF.